This T cell receptor beta chain was retrieved from a study of PD-1 blockade in classical Hodgkin lymphoma. The study's findings and limits: Newly diagnosed patients had baseline TCR diversity that was reportedly lower than that of healthy donors. At C4D1, TCR diversity had climbed significantly for CD4+ cells, though not for CD8+ cells. Later analyses included only patients treated at least 1 year post-ASCT. The study found complete responders had baseline diversity similar to newly diagnosed patients.

Germline V gene sequence: CDR1 LGHNA, CDR2 YNFKEQ. V trimming: 0 bases; J trimming: 4 bases; junction bases outside the gene matches: 7. The CDR3 runs to 17 residues. The count of this clone is one. The antigen is unknown. Brentuximab vedotin exposure varied, and every patient relapsed after autologous stem cell transplantation. Using magnetic negative selection, the CD4+ T cells were separated out of thawed PBMCs. Sequenced by immunoSEQ multiplex PCR; TCRdb stores in-frame clones only, minus some. The table includes over 25,000 clones, roughly 80% detected once. Here the sequenced sample was CD4+ T cells from blood, taken at baseline. The clonotype was recovered from a human donor with classical Hodgkin lymphoma. The gene calls are TRBV4-2 and TRBJ2-7; TRBD2 agrees at 12 bases. The CDR3 DNA follows: TGTGCCAGCAGCCAAGATAGGCTAGCGGGGGGGCAATACGAGCAGTACTTC. Protein: CASSQDRLAGGQYEQYF.